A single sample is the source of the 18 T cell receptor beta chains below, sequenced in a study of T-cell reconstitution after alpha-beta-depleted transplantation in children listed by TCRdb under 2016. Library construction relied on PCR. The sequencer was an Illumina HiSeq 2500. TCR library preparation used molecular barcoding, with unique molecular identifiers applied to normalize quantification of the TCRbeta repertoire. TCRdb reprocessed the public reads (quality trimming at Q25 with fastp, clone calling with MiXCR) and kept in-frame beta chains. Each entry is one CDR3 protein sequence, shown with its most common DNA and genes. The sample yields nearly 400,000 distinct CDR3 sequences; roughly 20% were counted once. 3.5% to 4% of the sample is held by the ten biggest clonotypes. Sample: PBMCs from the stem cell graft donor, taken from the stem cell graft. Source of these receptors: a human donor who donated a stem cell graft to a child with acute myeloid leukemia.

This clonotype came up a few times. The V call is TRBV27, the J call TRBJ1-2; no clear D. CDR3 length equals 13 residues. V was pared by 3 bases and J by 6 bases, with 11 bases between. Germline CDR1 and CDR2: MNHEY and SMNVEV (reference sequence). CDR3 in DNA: TGTGCCAGCAGTTTCCGTCACAATGATGGCTACACCTTC. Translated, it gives CASSFRHNDGYTF.

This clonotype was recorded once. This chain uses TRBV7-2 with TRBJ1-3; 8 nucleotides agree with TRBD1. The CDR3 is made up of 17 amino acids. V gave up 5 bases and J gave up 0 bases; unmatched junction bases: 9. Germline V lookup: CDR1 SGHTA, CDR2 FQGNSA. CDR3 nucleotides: TGTGCCAGCAGCCCTGGACAGGGCCTCGCCTCTGGAAACACCATATATTTT. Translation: CASSPGQGLASGNTIYF.

CDR3 protein: CASSFSWEGDEQYF. Written as DNA, the CDR3 is TGTGCCAGCAGTTTCAGTTGGGAGGGCGACGAGCAGTACTTC. The chain uses TRBV7-9 and TRBJ2-7, with 7 nucleotides matching TRBD2. This CDR3 spans 14 amino acids. Trimming cost V 6 bases and J 5 bases; bases outside gene matches: 10. Germline V lookup: CDR1 SEHNR, CDR2 FQNEAQ (reference sequence).

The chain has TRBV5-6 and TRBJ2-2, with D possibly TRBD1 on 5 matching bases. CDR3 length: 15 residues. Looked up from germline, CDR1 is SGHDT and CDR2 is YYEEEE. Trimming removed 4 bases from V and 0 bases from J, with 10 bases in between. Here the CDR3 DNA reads TGTGCCAGCAGCAGGGGTTTCGCGAACACCGGGGAGCTGTTTTTT. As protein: CASSRGFANTGELFF.

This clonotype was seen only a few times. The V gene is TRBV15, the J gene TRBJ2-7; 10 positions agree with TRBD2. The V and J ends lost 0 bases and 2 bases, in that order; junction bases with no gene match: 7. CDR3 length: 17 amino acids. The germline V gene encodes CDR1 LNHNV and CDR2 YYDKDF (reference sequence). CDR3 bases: TGTGCCACCAGCAGAGATCGTTTAGCGGGAGGAGCCTACGAGCAGTACTTC. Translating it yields CATSRDRLAGGAYEQYF.

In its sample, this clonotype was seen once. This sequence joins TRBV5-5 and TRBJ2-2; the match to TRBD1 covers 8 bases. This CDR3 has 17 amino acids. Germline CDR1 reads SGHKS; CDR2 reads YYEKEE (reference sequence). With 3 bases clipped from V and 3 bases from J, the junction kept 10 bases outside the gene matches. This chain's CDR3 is CASSSNPGQDYTGELFF. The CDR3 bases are TGTGCCAGCAGCTCAAATCCGGGACAGGACTACACCGGGGAGCTGTTTTTT.

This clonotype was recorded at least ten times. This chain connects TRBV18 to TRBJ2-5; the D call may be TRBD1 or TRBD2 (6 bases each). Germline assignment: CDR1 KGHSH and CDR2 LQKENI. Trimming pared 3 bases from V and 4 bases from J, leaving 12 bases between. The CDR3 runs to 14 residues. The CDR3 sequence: CASSPAGHTETQYF. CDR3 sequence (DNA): TGTGCCAGCTCACCGGCGGGACATACAGAGACCCAGTACTTC.

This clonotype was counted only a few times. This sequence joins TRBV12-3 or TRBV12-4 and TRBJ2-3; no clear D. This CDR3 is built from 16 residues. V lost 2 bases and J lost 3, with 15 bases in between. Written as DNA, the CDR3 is TGTGCCAGCAGTTTATTGGTTAGTGGGCTTACAGATACGCAGTATTTT. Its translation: CASSLLVSGLTDTQYF.

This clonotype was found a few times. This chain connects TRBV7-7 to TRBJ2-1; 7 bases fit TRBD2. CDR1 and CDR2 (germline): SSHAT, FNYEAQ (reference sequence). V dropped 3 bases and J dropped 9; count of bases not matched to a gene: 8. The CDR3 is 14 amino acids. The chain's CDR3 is CASSFRREIGEQFF. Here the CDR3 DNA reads TGTGCCAGCAGCTTTCGGCGGGAGATCGGTGAGCAGTTCTTC.

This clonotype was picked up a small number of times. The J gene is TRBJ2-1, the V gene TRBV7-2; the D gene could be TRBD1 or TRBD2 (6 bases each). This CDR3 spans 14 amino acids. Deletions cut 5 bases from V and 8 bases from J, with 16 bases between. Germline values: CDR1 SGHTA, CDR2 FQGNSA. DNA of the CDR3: TGTGCCAGCAGCCCAGAGGGGGGTTGGGATGAGCAGTTCTTC. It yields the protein CASSPEGGWDEQFF.

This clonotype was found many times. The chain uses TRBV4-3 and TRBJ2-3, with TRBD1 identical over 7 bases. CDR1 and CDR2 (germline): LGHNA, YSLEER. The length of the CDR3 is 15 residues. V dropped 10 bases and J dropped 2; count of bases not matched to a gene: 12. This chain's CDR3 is CATPRPDRLTDTQYF. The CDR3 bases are TGCGCCACTCCACGCCCGGACAGGCTCACAGATACGCAGTATTTT.

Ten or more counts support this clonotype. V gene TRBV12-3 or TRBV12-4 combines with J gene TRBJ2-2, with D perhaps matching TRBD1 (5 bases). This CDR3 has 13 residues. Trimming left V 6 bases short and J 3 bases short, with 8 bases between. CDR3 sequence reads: CASRTRDTGELFF. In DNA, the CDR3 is TGTGCCAGCAGGACCAGGGACACCGGGGAGCTGTTTTTT.

The DNA of the CDR3 is TGTGCCAGCAGCTCACCCTTGGGACATACTGCGGGTTACGAGCAGTACTTC. It encodes CASSSPLGHTAGYEQYF. The chain recombines TRBV7-9 with TRBJ2-7; TRBD1 is a possible D gene (6 bases). Germline V gene lookup returns CDR1 SEHNR and CDR2 FQNEAQ (reference sequence). Trimming took off 4 bases at V and 4 bases at J, with 23 bases between the two ends. The CDR3 is 17 residues long.

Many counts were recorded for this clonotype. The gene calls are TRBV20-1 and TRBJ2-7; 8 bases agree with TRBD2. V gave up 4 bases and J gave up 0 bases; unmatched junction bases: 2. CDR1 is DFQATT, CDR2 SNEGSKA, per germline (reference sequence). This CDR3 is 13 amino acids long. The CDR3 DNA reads TGCAGTGCTAACAGCGGGAGCTCCTACGAGCAGTACTTC. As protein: CSANSGSSYEQYF.

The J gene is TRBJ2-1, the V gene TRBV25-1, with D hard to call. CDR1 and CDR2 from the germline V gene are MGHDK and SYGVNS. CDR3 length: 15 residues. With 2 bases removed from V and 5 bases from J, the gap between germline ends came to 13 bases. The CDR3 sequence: CASSEVTSNDNEQFF. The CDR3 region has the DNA TGTGCCAGCAGTGAAGTTACCAGTAACGACAATGAGCAGTTCTTC. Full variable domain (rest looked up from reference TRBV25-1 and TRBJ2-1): EADIYQTPRYLVIGTGKKITLECSQTMGHDKMYWYQQDPGMELHLIHYSYGVNSTEKGDLSSESTVSRIRTEHFPLTLESARPSHTSQYLCASSEVTSNDNEQFFGPGTRLTVL.

The CDR3 DNA follows: TGTGCCAGCAAACAGGGGAACACTGAAGCTTTCTTT. Protein sequence: CASKQGNTEAFF. J is TRBJ1-1 and V is TRBV6-5; D may be TRBD1 (6 bases). CDR1 and CDR2 (germline): MNHEY, SVGAGI. V shed 7 bases and J shed 1 base, with 7 bases lying between them. The CDR3 loop spans 12 amino acids.

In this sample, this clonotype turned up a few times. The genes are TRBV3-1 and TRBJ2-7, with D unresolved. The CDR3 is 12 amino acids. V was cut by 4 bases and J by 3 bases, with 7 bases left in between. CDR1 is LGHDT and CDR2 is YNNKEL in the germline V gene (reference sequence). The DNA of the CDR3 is TGTGCCAGCAGCCGACAAAACTACGAGCAGTACTTC. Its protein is CASSRQNYEQYF.

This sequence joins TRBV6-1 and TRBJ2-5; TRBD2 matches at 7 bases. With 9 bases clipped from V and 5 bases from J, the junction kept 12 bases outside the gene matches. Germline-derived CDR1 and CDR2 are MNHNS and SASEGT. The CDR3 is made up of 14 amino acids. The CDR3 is CASLPGGSVETQYF. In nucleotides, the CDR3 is TGTGCCAGTCTACCGGGGGGATCTGTGGAGACCCAGTACTTC.